These T cell receptor beta chains were read from a single sample in a study of blood T cell repertoires in COVID-19. Clones were sequenced by immunoSEQ multiplex PCR, and TCRdb holds only the in-frame ones, with some missing. Of tens of thousands of clones in the sample, more than 75% were seen once. The sequencing sample was made of peripheral blood. These receptors originate from a human donor in a cohort sampled during active COVID-19. CDR3s include the opening cysteine and the closing phenylalanine or tryptophan. A D gene is named only where the DNA matches it firmly. Rows may omit the clone size; those that give it use once, few, many or a size class.

D gene	V gene	J gene	clone size	CDR3 protein	CDR3 DNA
TRBD1	TRBV28	TRBJ2-4	-	CASSQQGLAKNIQYF	TGTGCCAGCAGTCAACAGGGGCTAGCCAAAAACATTCAGTACTTC
-	TRBV11-2	TRBJ2-2	-	CASSLGLGSTGELFF	TGTGCCAGCAGCTTAGGCCTCGGGAGCACCGGGGAGCTGTTTTTT
TRBD2	TRBV5-4	TRBJ2-3	-	CASFRAGGGDTQYF	TGTGCCAGCTTCAGGGCGGGGGGAGGAGATACGCAGTATTTT
-	TRBV7-2	TRBJ2-7	-	CASSLTPGDSYEQYF	TGTGCCAGCAGCCTAACACCGGGGGACTCCTACGAGCAGTACTTC
TRBD1	TRBV9	TRBJ2-7	-	CASSVGTGYSYEQYF	TGTGCCAGCAGCGTCGGGACAGGCTACTCCTACGAGCAGTACTTC
-	TRBV29-1	TRBJ1-1	-	CSVDPNTEAFF	TGCAGCGTTGATCCTAACACTGAAGCTTTCTTT
-	TRBV2	TRBJ1-5	-	CASRDRQYSNQPQHF	TGTGCCAGCAGAGATAGACAGTATAGCAATCAGCCCCAGCATTTT
-	TRBV5-1	TRBJ2-7	-	CASSFGAGAYEQYF	TGCGCCAGCAGCTTTGGAGCAGGGGCCTACGAGCAGTACTTC
TRBD1	TRBV30	TRBJ1-2	-	CAWSVGQGAGYTF	TGTGCCTGGAGTGTGGGACAGGGGGCTGGCTACACCTTC
TRBD2	TRBV7-8	TRBJ2-7	few	CASSLTSGGYEQYF	TGTGCCAGCAGCTTAACTAGCGGGGGGTACGAGCAGTACTTC
-	TRBV2	TRBJ1-6	-	CASSEFGVVNSPLHF	TGTGCCAGCAGTGAGTTCGGGGTGGTAAATTCACCCCTCCACTTT
-	TRBV9	TRBJ2-7	-	CASSARDISYEQYF	TGTGCCAGCAGCGCCCGGGATATATCCTACGAGCAGTACTTC
-	TRBV29-1	TRBJ2-7	-	CSVLSDTDYEQYF	TGCAGCGTTCTTTCGGACACGGACTACGAGCAGTACTTC
-	TRBV12-3/TRBV12-4	TRBJ2-7	-	CASSFGNSYEQYF	TGTGCCAGCAGTTTCGGGAACTCCTACGAGCAGTACTTC
-	TRBV30	TRBJ2-7	-	CAWSVRDEQYF	TGTGCCTGGAGTGTCCGCGACGAGCAGTACTTC